This paragraph reports one TCR beta chain. CDR1 is LGHDT and CDR2 is YNNKEL in the germline V gene (reference sequence). With 4 bases removed from V and 6 bases from J, the gap between germline ends came to 7 bases. This CDR3 is built from 12 residues. The sample comes from a study of blood T cell repertoires in COVID-19. Study details: PBMCs, B-cell-depleted T cells, or T cells provided the cDNA or gDNA that made up the material.

TCRdb's copy holds only in-frame clones and misses some; the assay was immunoSEQ multiplex PCR. The sample carries about 98,000 clones, 82% recorded once. The source of this sequence is a man in his 70s with active or convalescent COVID-19. V gene TRBV3-1 (or the pseudogene TRBV3-2) combines with J gene TRBJ2-1; possibly TRBD1 for D (6 bases). Specimen: peripheral blood. The CDR3 nucleotides are TGTGCCAGCAGCCGGGGGCTCAATGAGCAGTTCTTC. It specifies CASSRGLNEQFF.